The clone carrying this T cell receptor (beta chain) was observed a handful of times. Method: immunoSEQ multiplex PCR; TCRdb's copy keeps in-frame clones and lacks some. This sample has 170,000 or so clones, with just over 85% found just once. CDR3 length equals 14 residues. CDR1 and CDR2 (germline): KGHSH, LQKENI. Trimming took 6 bases from V and 7 from J, leaving 18 bases between them. This sample stems from a study of blood T cell repertoires in COVID-19. The sequence was obtained from a woman aged 18 to 35 who had recovered from COVID-19. Sequencing was done on a sample of PBMCs or T cells enriched from blood (not recorded which). The chain recombines TRBV18 with TRBJ1-2; D not certain. CDR3 sequence: CASSPSNQVVGYTF. The CDR3 DNA reads TGTGCCAGCTCCCCTTCCAATCAGGTTGTTGGCTACACCTTC.